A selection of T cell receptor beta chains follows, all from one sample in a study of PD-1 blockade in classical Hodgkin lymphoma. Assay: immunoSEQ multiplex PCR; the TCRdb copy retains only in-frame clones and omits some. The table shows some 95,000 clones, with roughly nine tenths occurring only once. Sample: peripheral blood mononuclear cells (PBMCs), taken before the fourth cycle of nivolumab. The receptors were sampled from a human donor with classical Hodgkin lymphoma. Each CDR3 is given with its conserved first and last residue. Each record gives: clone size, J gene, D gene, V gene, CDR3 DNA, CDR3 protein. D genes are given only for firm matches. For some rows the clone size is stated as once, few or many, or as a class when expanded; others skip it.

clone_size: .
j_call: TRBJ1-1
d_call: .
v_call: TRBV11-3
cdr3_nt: TGTGCCAGCAGCTTAGGGGAGGGGATGGGCGTCACTGAAGCTTTCTTT
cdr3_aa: CASSLGEGMGVTEAFF

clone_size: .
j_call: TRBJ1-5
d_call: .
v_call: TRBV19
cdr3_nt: TGTGCCAGTAACTCCGGGACAACTTATCAGCCCCAGCATTTT
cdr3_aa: CASNSGTTYQPQHF

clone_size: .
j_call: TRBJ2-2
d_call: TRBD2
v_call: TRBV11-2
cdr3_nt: TGTGCCAGCCGCCCAGCACTAGCGGCAAACACCGGGGAGCTGTTTTTT
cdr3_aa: CASRPALAANTGELFF

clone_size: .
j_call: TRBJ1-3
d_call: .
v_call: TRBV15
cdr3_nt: TGTGCCACCAGCAGATGGTCCGGAGGTTCTGGAAACACCATATATTTT
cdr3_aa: CATSRWSGGSGNTIYF

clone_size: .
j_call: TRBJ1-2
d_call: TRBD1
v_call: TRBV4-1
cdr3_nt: TGCGCCAGCAGCCACTTTTGGGACAGGGGCGGAGGCTACACCTTC
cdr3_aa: CASSHFWDRGGGYTF

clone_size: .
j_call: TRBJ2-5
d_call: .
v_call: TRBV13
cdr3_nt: TGTGCCAGCAGCTTAGTGGAGACCCAGTACTTC
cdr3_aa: CASSLVETQYF

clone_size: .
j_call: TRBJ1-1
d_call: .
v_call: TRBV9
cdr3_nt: TGTGCCAGCAGCGAGGCTCCCGGGGGTAACACTGAAGCTTTCTTT
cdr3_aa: CASSEAPGGNTEAFF

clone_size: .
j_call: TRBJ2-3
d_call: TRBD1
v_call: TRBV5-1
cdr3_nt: TGCGCCAGCAGCATCAGGGGGCGTTCAGATACGCAGTATTTT
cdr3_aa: CASSIRGRSDTQYF

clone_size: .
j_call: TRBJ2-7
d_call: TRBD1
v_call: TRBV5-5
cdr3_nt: TGTGCCAGCAGCTCCCCGCTCGGACAGGGTGGCACCTACGAGCAGTACTTC
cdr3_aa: CASSSPLGQGGTYEQYF

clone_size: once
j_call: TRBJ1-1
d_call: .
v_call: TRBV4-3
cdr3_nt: TGCGCCAGCAGCCAAGGGGGACGCACCTTTGAAGCTTTCTTT
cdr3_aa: CASSQGGRTFEAFF

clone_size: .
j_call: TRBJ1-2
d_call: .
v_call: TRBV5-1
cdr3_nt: TGCGCCAGCAGCTCCGGGGGGGGCTCAGAGGATGGCTACACCTTC
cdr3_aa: CASSSGGGSEDGYTF

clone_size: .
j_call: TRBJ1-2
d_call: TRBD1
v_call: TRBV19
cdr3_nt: TGTGCCAGTAGGTGGGACAGCAACCCCGGCTATGGCTACACCTTC
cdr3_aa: CASRWDSNPGYGYTF

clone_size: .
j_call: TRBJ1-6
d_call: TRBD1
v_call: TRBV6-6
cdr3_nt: TGTGCCAGCAGTTACGGGACAGGGGTTTCACCCCTCCACTTT
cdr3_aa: CASSYGTGVSPLHF

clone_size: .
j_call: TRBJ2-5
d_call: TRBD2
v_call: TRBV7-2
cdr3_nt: TGTGCCAGCAGCCAAGGGCGGGGGGGAGAGACCCAGTACTTC
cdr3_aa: CASSQGRGGETQYF

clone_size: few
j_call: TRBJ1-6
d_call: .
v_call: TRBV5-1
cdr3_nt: TGCGCCAGCAGCTTAGCGCTTCGATCACCCCTCCACTTT
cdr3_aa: CASSLALRSPLHF

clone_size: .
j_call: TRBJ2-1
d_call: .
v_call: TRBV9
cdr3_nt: TGTGCCAGCACCGGGGGTAGCGGACAAACCAGGAGCTCCTACAATGAGCAGTTCTTC
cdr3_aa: CASTGGSGQTRSSYNEQFF

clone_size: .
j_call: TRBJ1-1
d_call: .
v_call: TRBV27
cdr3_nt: TGTGCCAGCAGTGCCAGCCTCACTGAAGCTTTCTTT
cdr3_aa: CASSASLTEAFF

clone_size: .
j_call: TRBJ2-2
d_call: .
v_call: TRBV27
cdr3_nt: TGTGCCAGCAGTCCACGACGGATTACAAACACCGGGGAGCTGTTTTTT
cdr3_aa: CASSPRRITNTGELFF

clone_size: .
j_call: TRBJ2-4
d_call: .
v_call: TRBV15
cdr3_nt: TGTGCCACCAGCAGAGCTCAGGGGATGGGGGAAAACATTCAGTACTTC
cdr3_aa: CATSRAQGMGENIQYF

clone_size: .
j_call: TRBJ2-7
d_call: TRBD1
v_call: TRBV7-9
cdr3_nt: TGTGCCAGCAGTTACAGGGGGCTCTACGAGCAGTACTTC
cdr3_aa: CASSYRGLYEQYF

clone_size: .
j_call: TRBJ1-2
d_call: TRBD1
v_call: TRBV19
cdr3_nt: TGTGCCAGTAGCCCGACAGGGCTCTATGGCTACACCTTC
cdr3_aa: CASSPTGLYGYTF

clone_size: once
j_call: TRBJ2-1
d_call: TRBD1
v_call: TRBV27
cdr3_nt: TGTGCCAGCAGTTTGCCTAGACAGGGAAAGTTCTTC
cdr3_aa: CASSLPRQGKFF

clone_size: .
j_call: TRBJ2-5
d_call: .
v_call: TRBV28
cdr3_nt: TGTGCCAGCAGTTTACCGAACAGGGACATGCAGACCCAGTACTTC
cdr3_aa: CASSLPNRDMQTQYF

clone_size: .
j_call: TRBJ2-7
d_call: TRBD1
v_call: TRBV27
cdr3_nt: TGTGCCAGCAGCCTCCTTGGGACAGGGACCCACGAGCAGTACTTC
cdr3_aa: CASSLLGTGTHEQYF

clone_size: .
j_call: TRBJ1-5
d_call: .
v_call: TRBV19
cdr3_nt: TGTGCCAGTAGTAAAACAGACGGTAATCAGCCCCAGCATTTT
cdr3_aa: CASSKTDGNQPQHF

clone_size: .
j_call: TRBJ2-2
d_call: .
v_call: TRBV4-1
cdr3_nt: TGCGCCAGCAGCCAAGATCGGTCAGTGGACACCGGGGAGCTGTTTTTT
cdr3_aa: CASSQDRSVDTGELFF

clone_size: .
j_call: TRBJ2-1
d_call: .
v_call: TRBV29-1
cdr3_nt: TGCAGCGTTCCCGCAGGGGCTGAGCAGTTCTTC
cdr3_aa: CSVPAGAEQFF

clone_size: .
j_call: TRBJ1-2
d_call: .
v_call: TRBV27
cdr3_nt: TGTGCCAGCAGAGGACTCACCTATGGCTACACCTTC
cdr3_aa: CASRGLTYGYTF

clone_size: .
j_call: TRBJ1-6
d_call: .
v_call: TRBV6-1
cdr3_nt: TGTGCCAGCAGCCGGAGCTCCTATAATTCACCCCTCCACTTT
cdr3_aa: CASSRSSYNSPLHF

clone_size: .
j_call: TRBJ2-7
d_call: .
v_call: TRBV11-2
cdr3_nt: TGTGCCAGCAGCTTCGCCCCCCGGGGGTTGCAGTACTTC
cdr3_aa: CASSFAPRGLQYF

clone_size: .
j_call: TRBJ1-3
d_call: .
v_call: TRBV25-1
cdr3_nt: TGTGCCAGCAGTGAATATTGGGGAGGGCCTGGAAACACCATATATTTT
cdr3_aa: CASSEYWGGPGNTIYF

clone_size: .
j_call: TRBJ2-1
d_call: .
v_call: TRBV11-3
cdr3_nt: TGTGCCAGCAGTTTAAACAATGAGCAGTTCTTC
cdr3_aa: CASSLNNEQFF

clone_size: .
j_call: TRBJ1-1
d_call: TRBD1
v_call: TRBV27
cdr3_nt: TGTGCCAGCAGTTTATCGGCCTATACAGGGGAGAACGGGAACACTGAAGCTTTCTTT
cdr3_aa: CASSLSAYTGENGNTEAFF

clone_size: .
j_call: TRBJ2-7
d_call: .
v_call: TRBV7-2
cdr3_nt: TGTGCCAGCAGCTTAGTGAACGCGGGTCGACCCTACGAGCAGTACTTC
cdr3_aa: CASSLVNAGRPYEQYF

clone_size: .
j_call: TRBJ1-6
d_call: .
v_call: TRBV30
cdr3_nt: TGTGCCTGGACCAACACGGCTTCCTATAATTCACCCCTCCACTTT
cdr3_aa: CAWTNTASYNSPLHF

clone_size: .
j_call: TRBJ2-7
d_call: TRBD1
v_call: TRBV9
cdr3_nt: TGTGCCAGCAGCGTAGGAGACAGGGGCCACGAGCAGTACTTC
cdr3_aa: CASSVGDRGHEQYF

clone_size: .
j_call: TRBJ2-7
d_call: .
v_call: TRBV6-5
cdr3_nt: TGTGCCACCGAAGACGGGACCTACGAGCAGTACTTC
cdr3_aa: CATEDGTYEQYF

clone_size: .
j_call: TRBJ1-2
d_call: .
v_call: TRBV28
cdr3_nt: TGTGCCAGCAGTTCAAACAAGCCGGGAGTGAGACAGACCTATGGCTACACCTTC
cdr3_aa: CASSSNKPGVRQTYGYTF

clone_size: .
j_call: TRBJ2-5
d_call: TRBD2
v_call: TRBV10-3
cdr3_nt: TGTGCCATCAGTCCCGTGACTAGCGGGGATAGTGAGACCCAGTACTTC
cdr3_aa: CAISPVTSGDSETQYF

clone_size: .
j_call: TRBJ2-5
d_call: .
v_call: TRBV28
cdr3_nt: TGTGCCAGCATCGGAGGAGGGCTGGGGACCCAGTACTTC
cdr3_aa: CASIGGGLGTQYF

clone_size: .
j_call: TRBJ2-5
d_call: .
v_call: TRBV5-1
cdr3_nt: TGCGCCAGCAGCTTGGGGTACAGCCTTTACTTC
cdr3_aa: CASSLGYSLYF

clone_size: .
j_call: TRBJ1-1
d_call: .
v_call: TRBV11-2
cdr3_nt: TGTGCCAGCAGCTTGATCGAACTCAGCCCATGGACTGAAGCTTTCTTT
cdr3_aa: CASSLIELSPWTEAFF